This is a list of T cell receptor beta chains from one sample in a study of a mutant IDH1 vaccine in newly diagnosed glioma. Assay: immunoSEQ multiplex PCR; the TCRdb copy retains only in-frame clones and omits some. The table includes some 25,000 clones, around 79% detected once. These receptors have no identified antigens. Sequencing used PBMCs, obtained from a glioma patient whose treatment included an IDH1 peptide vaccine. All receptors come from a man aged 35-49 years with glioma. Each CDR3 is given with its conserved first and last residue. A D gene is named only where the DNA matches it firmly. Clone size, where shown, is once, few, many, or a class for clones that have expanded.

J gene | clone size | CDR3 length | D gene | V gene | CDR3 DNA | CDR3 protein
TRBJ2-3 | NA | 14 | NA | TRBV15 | TGTGCCACCAGCAGAGAACCCCCCGGGGGCCCGCAGTATTTT | CATSREPPGGPQYF
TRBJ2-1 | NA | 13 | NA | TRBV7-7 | TGTGCCAGCAGCCCGCTCGCCGCCGGTGAGCAGTTCTTC | CASSPLAAGEQFF
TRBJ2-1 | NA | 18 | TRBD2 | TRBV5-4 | TGTGCCAGCAGCTTAGGGACTAGCGGGACCAGCTCCTACAATGAGCAGTTCTTC | CASSLGTSGTSSYNEQFF
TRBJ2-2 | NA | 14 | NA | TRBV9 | TGTGCCAGCAGCGTAGTAGGAGATGGCGGGGAGCTGTTTTTT | CASSVVGDGGELFF
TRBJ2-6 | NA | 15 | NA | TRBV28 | TGTGCCAGCACAAAGGCAGGGACTGGGGCCAACGTCCTGACTTTC | CASTKAGTGANVLTF
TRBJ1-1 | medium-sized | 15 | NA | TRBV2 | TGTGCCAGCAGTGAACGGGACACAAGGAACACTGAAGCTTTCTTT | CASSERDTRNTEAFF
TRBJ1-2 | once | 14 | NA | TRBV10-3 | TGTGCCATCAGTGAGACAGGTACGAACTATGGCTACACCTTC | CAISETGTNYGYTF
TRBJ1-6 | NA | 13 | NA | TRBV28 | TGTGCCAGCAGTTCGGTTCAGGGTTCACCCCTCCACTTT | CASSSVQGSPLHF
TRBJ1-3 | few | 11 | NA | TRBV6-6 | TGTGCCAGCACGCGAGTTGACACCATATATTTT | CASTRVDTIYF
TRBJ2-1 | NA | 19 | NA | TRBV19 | TGTGCCAGTAGTATGGTGGGACTCCGGTCCTTTGGGTCCTACAATGAGCAGTTCTTC | CASSMVGLRSFGSYNEQFF
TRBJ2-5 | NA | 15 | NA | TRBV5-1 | TGCGCCAGCAGCTTACTCCAGGGGCCCCAAGAGACCCAGTACTTC | CASSLLQGPQETQYF
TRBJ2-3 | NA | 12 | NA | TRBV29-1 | TGCAGCGTTGGTGGAAGCACAGATACGCAGTATTTT | CSVGGSTDTQYF
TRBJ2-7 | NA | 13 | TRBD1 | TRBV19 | TGTGCCAGTCAGGTGGGACAGGGGGGCGAGCAGTACTTC | CASQVGQGGEQYF
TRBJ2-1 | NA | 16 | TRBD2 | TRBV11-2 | TGTGCCAGCAGCTTAGACGCAGCGGGAGTGTGGAATGAGCAGTTCTTC | CASSLDAAGVWNEQFF
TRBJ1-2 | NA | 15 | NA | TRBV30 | TGTGCCTGGAGCAGGTTAAAGGACGGTAGCTATGGCTACACCTTC | CAWSRLKDGSYGYTF
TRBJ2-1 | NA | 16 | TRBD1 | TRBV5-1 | TGCGCCAGCAGCAGCCAAACCGGGACAGGGGTCAATGAGCAGTTCTTC | CASSSQTGTGVNEQFF
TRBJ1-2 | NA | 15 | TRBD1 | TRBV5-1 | TGCGCCAGCAGCCTTTCGGGACAGAGTAACTATGGCTACACCTTC | CASSLSGQSNYGYTF
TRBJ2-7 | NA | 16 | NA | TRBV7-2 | TGTGCCAGCAGCTTTTTAGCATCAGTGGACCCCCACGAGCAGTACTTC | CASSFLASVDPHEQYF